These T cell receptor beta chains were read from a single sample in a study of T-cell reconstitution after alpha-beta-depleted transplantation in children. TCRdb passed the PCR reads through MiXCR, listing each CDR3 protein once. Among 610,000 or so distinct CDR3 sequences listed, approximately 30% were seen once. This material consisted of PBMCs, taken before TCRalphabeta/CD19-depleted stem cell transplant. These receptors were collected from a boy in the first two years of life with Wiskott-Aldrich syndrome, due to receive a stem cell transplant. Each CDR3 is given with its conserved first and last residue. A D gene is named only where the DNA matches it firmly. Clone size is not always given. Where it is, it says once, few, many or a class for expanded clones.

d_gene: -; j_gene: TRBJ1-2; v_gene: TRBV30; abundance: -; CDR3nt: TGTGCCTGGAGTGTACTCTGGACGGACTATGGCTACACCTTC; CDR3aa: CAWSVLWTDYGYTF
d_gene: TRBD2; j_gene: TRBJ2-1; v_gene: TRBV5-1; abundance: many; CDR3nt: TGTGCCAGCAGCTTAGGGCTAGCGGAATACAATGAGCAGTTCTTC; CDR3aa: CASSLGLAEYNEQFF
d_gene: -; j_gene: TRBJ1-5; v_gene: TRBV4-2; abundance: -; CDR3nt: TGTGCCAGCAGCCCACAGGTCGGCGATCAGCCCCAGCATTTT; CDR3aa: CASSPQVGDQPQHF
d_gene: TRBD2; j_gene: TRBJ2-3; v_gene: TRBV5-1; abundance: -; CDR3nt: TGCGCCAGCAGCCTGGGGACTAGCGGGATGACAGATACGCAGTATTTT; CDR3aa: CASSLGTSGMTDTQYF
d_gene: -; j_gene: TRBJ1-4; v_gene: TRBV12-5; abundance: -; CDR3nt: TGTGCTAGTGGTCCCGGGGGGGCCCGTAATGAAAAACTGTTTTTT; CDR3aa: CASGPGGARNEKLFF
d_gene: -; j_gene: TRBJ2-7; v_gene: TRBV27; abundance: -; CDR3nt: TGTGCCAGCAGATCCAGGGGTAGCCACTACGAGCAGTACTTC; CDR3aa: CASRSRGSHYEQYF
d_gene: TRBD2; j_gene: TRBJ2-3; v_gene: TRBV20-1; abundance: -; CDR3nt: TGCAGTCCTAGTTCACCGACTAGCGGACGGAGCACAGATACGCAGTATTTT; CDR3aa: CSPSSPTSGRSTDTQYF
d_gene: TRBD1; j_gene: TRBJ1-4; v_gene: TRBV20-1; abundance: -; CDR3nt: TGCAGTGCTAGTTCGGACAGGCGAAATGAAAAACTGTTTTTT; CDR3aa: CSASSDRRNEKLFF
d_gene: TRBD1; j_gene: TRBJ1-5; v_gene: TRBV20-1; abundance: -; CDR3nt: TGCAGTGCTGAGGACAGGGGGAGCAATCAGCCCCAGCATTTT; CDR3aa: CSAEDRGSNQPQHF
d_gene: -; j_gene: TRBJ2-1; v_gene: TRBV29-1; abundance: -; CDR3nt: TGCAGCGTTTATCGCGGGCAGGGAAACTACAATGAGCAGTTCTTC; CDR3aa: CSVYRGQGNYNEQFF
d_gene: -; j_gene: TRBJ2-3; v_gene: TRBV5-1; abundance: -; CDR3nt: TGCGCCAGCAGCCTCTTTCCCTCCTCCAGCACAGATACGCAGTATTTT; CDR3aa: CASSLFPSSSTDTQYF
d_gene: TRBD1; j_gene: TRBJ1-3; v_gene: TRBV20-1; abundance: few; CDR3nt: TGCAGTGCTCCCAAACCCGGGACAGGGGGCTCCTCTGGAAACACCATATATTTT; CDR3aa: CSAPKPGTGGSSGNTIYF
d_gene: -; j_gene: TRBJ2-5; v_gene: TRBV6-5; abundance: few; CDR3nt: TGTGCCAGCAGTTCGGGACGGAGAAGGGAGACCCAGTACTTC; CDR3aa: CASSSGRRRETQYF
d_gene: -; j_gene: TRBJ2-5; v_gene: TRBV10-3; abundance: -; CDR3nt: TGTGCCATCAGTGCCCAGGGAAGGGGACAAGAGACCCAGTACTTC; CDR3aa: CAISAQGRGQETQYF
d_gene: TRBD2; j_gene: TRBJ2-5; v_gene: TRBV4-2; abundance: few; CDR3nt: TGTGCCAGCAGCCCGGAAGGGACTAGCGGGAGGGGGAAGACCCAGTACTTC; CDR3aa: CASSPEGTSGRGKTQYF
d_gene: -; j_gene: TRBJ2-7; v_gene: TRBV20-1; abundance: few; CDR3nt: TGCAGTGCTAGTTCGGAGATGGGCTACGAGCAGTACTTC; CDR3aa: CSASSEMGYEQYF
d_gene: -; j_gene: TRBJ2-7; v_gene: TRBV6-5; abundance: -; CDR3nt: TGTGCCAGCAGTTACTCGATCGGGAGCTCCTACGAGCAGTACTTC; CDR3aa: CASSYSIGSSYEQYF
d_gene: -; j_gene: TRBJ2-6; v_gene: TRBV28; abundance: -; CDR3nt: TGTGCCAGCAGTTTAACCAGAACTGCGGCCAACGTCCTGACTTTC; CDR3aa: CASSLTRTAANVLTF
d_gene: TRBD1; j_gene: TRBJ1-1; v_gene: TRBV6-1; abundance: few; CDR3nt: TGTGCCAGCACAACTTACAGGGGGCGGTGGACTGAAGCTTTCTTT; CDR3aa: CASTTYRGRWTEAFF
d_gene: -; j_gene: TRBJ2-5; v_gene: TRBV10-3; abundance: -; CDR3nt: TGTGCCATCAGTGAGAGGTGGAGTCAAGAGACCCAGTACTTC; CDR3aa: CAISERWSQETQYF
d_gene: -; j_gene: TRBJ2-5; v_gene: TRBV20-1; abundance: -; CDR3nt: TGCAGTGCCGCCCCCAGGTTCCAGTCAGGGCCGAAAGAGACCCAGTACTTC; CDR3aa: CSAAPRFQSGPKETQYF
d_gene: TRBD1; j_gene: TRBJ1-5; v_gene: TRBV20-1; abundance: -; CDR3nt: TGCAGTGCCGAGCGGGACAGGGGGCGGCAGCCCCAGCATTTT; CDR3aa: CSAERDRGRQPQHF
d_gene: -; j_gene: TRBJ2-1; v_gene: TRBV20-1; abundance: -; CDR3nt: TGCAGTGCTAGAGTACCTGGCGGGACTCACAATGAGCAGTTCTTC; CDR3aa: CSARVPGGTHNEQFF
d_gene: -; j_gene: TRBJ2-1; v_gene: TRBV15; abundance: -; CDR3nt: TGTGCCACCAGCAGAGATATAAGCGGCCGTAGCTCCTACAATGAGCAGTTCTTC; CDR3aa: CATSRDISGRSSYNEQFF
d_gene: -; j_gene: TRBJ2-7; v_gene: TRBV7-2; abundance: few; CDR3nt: TGTGCCAGCAGCAATCCGGGACAAAAATCCTACGAGCAGTACTTC; CDR3aa: CASSNPGQKSYEQYF
d_gene: -; j_gene: TRBJ2-1; v_gene: TRBV12-3/TRBV12-4; abundance: -; CDR3nt: TGTGCCAGCAGTTTTCCGCAGAATGAGCAGTTCTTC; CDR3aa: CASSFPQNEQFF
d_gene: TRBD1; j_gene: TRBJ2-7; v_gene: TRBV5-1; abundance: few; CDR3nt: TGCGCCAGCAGCTCCCAGGGGGCGCCCTACGAGCAGTACTTC; CDR3aa: CASSSQGAPYEQYF
d_gene: TRBD1; j_gene: TRBJ2-7; v_gene: TRBV7-2; abundance: few; CDR3nt: TGTGCCAGCAGCCGAAACGGACAGGGTCTCTACGAGCAGTACTTC; CDR3aa: CASSRNGQGLYEQYF
d_gene: TRBD2; j_gene: TRBJ2-1; v_gene: TRBV20-1; abundance: -; CDR3nt: TGCAGTGCTAGAGTTGGAGGACTAGCGGGGTACAATGAGCAGTTCTTC; CDR3aa: CSARVGGLAGYNEQFF
d_gene: TRBD2; j_gene: TRBJ2-3; v_gene: TRBV20-1; abundance: few; CDR3nt: TGCAGTGCTAGAGGCCTAAATAGCGGGGGAGCATACACAGATACGCAGTATTTT; CDR3aa: CSARGLNSGGAYTDTQYF
d_gene: -; j_gene: TRBJ2-7; v_gene: TRBV10-2; abundance: -; CDR3nt: TGCGCCAGCAGTAAAATGAGGGTCTACGAGCAGTACTTC; CDR3aa: CASSKMRVYEQYF
d_gene: -; j_gene: TRBJ2-1; v_gene: TRBV15; abundance: -; CDR3nt: TGTGCCACCAGCCTCGAGAGGGGTTCTGATGAGCAGTTCTTC; CDR3aa: CATSLERGSDEQFF
d_gene: -; j_gene: TRBJ1-5; v_gene: TRBV4-1; abundance: few; CDR3nt: TGCGCCAGCAGCCCCCGCGAGGGGGGCAATCAGCCCCAGCATTTT; CDR3aa: CASSPREGGNQPQHF
d_gene: -; j_gene: TRBJ1-1; v_gene: TRBV24-1; abundance: -; CDR3nt: TGTGCCACCAGTGATCGTGGACAGCGAATGAACACTGAAGCTTTCTTT; CDR3aa: CATSDRGQRMNTEAFF
d_gene: -; j_gene: TRBJ1-6; v_gene: TRBV28; abundance: -; CDR3nt: TGTGCCAGCAGTGGGGTGAATTCACCCCTCCACTTT; CDR3aa: CASSGVNSPLHF
d_gene: TRBD2; j_gene: TRBJ2-1; v_gene: TRBV12-3/TRBV12-4; abundance: few; CDR3nt: TGTGCCAGCAGTTTCTTGACTAGCGGGATTCGGGAGCAGTTCTTC; CDR3aa: CASSFLTSGIREQFF
d_gene: -; j_gene: TRBJ2-3; v_gene: TRBV7-7; abundance: many; CDR3nt: TGTGCCAGCAGCTTGGACGGGGGAGATACGCAGTATTTT; CDR3aa: CASSLDGGDTQYF
d_gene: TRBD1; j_gene: TRBJ2-2; v_gene: TRBV10-3; abundance: -; CDR3nt: TGTGCCATCCGGGACAGGGATAACACCGGGGAGCTGTTTTTT; CDR3aa: CAIRDRDNTGELFF
d_gene: TRBD2; j_gene: TRBJ2-1; v_gene: TRBV10-3; abundance: -; CDR3nt: TGTGCCATCAAGTTCGGACTAGCGGATAACAATGAGCAGTTCTTC; CDR3aa: CAIKFGLADNNEQFF
d_gene: -; j_gene: TRBJ2-5; v_gene: TRBV7-2; abundance: -; CDR3nt: TGTGCCAGCAGCAACGCCCCAGGGGCCGAGACCCAGTACTTC; CDR3aa: CASSNAPGAETQYF
d_gene: -; j_gene: TRBJ2-7; v_gene: TRBV20-1; abundance: -; CDR3nt: TGCAGTGCAATTAAGGGACTTTCCTACGAGCAGTACTTC; CDR3aa: CSAIKGLSYEQYF
d_gene: -; j_gene: TRBJ1-4; v_gene: TRBV20-1; abundance: few; CDR3nt: TGCAGTGCCAGGGACTCTGCAACTAATGAAAAACTGTTTTTT; CDR3aa: CSARDSATNEKLFF
d_gene: -; j_gene: TRBJ2-5; v_gene: TRBV29-1; abundance: -; CDR3nt: TGCAGCGTTGAAGGCAGGGGAAAGACCCAGTACTTC; CDR3aa: CSVEGRGKTQYF
d_gene: -; j_gene: TRBJ2-7; v_gene: TRBV5-5; abundance: -; CDR3nt: TGTGCCAGCAGCTTGTCACACGGCCGGCCCTACGAGCAGTACTTC; CDR3aa: CASSLSHGRPYEQYF
d_gene: -; j_gene: TRBJ2-1; v_gene: TRBV5-1; abundance: -; CDR3nt: TGCGCCAGCGTGTTGTTCGAGGAAGGTGAGCAGTTCTTC; CDR3aa: CASVLFEEGEQFF
d_gene: TRBD2; j_gene: TRBJ2-7; v_gene: TRBV5-1; abundance: few; CDR3nt: TGCGCCAGCAGCAACGAACCTAGCGGGAGATACGAGCAGTACTTC; CDR3aa: CASSNEPSGRYEQYF